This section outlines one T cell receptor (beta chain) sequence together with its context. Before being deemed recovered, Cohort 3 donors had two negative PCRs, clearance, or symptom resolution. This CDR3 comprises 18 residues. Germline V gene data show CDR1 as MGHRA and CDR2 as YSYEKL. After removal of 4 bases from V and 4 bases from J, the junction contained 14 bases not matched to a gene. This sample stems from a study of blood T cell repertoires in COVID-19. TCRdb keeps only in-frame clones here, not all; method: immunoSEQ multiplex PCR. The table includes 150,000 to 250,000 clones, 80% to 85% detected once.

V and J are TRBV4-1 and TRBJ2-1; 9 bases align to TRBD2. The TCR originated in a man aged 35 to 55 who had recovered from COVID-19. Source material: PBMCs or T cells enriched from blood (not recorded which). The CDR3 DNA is TGCGCCAGCAGCCGGGGGTACTATCCTAGCGGGGTATACAATGAGCAGTTCTTC. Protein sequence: CASSRGYYPSGVYNEQFF.